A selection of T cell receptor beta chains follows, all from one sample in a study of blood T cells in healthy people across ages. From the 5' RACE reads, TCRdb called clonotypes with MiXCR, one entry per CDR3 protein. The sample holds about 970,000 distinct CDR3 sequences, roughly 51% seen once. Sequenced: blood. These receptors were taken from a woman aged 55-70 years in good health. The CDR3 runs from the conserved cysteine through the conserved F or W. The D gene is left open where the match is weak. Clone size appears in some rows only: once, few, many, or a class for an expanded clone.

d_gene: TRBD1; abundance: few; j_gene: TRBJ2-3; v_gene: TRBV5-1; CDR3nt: TGCGCCAGCAACCAGGGGGCGAGAACTAGCACAGATACGCAGTATTTT; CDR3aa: CASNQGARTSTDTQYF
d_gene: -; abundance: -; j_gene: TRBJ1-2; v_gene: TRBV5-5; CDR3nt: TGTGCCAGCAGCTCCCCGCCAGGGCTCTCTGGCTACACCTTC; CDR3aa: CASSSPPGLSGYTF
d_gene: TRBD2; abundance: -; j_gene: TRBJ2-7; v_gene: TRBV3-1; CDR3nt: TGTGCCAGCAGCCAAGGTCCTAGCGGGAGTATACACGAGCAGTACTTC; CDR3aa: CASSQGPSGSIHEQYF
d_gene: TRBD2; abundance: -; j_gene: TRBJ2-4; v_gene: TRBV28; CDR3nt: TGTGCCAGCAGTTTGTTAGCGGGAGGGCTGGGAAACATTCAGTACTTC; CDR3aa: CASSLLAGGLGNIQYF
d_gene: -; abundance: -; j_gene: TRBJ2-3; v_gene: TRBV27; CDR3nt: TGTGCCAGCAGTTCCCCTAGGGGGAGGGCCAGAGATACGCAGTATTTT; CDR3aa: CASSSPRGRARDTQYF
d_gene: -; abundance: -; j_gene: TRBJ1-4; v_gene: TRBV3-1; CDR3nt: TGTGCCAGCAGCTGGGGGGACGGTGCAAAACTGTTTTTT; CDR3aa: CASSWGDGAKLFF
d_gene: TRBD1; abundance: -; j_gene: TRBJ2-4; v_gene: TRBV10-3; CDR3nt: TGTGCCATCAGTGAGCAACCGGGACAGGGTATACAACACATTCAGTACTTC; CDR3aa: CAISEQPGQGIQHIQYF
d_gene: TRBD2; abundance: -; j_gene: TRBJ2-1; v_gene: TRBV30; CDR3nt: TGTGCCTGGAGTGCCCTAGCGGGGCAGTTCTTC; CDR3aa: CAWSALAGQFF
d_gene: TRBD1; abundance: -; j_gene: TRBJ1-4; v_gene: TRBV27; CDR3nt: TGTGCCAGCAGTTCCTACAGGGGGGAAAAACTGTTTTTT; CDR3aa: CASSSYRGEKLFF
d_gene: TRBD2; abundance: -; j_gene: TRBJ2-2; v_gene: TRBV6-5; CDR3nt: TGTGCCAGCACCTACCTCACTAGCGGGAACACCGGGGAGCTGTTTTTT; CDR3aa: CASTYLTSGNTGELFF
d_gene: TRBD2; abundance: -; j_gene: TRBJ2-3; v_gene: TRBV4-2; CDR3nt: TGTGCCTGCAGCCCGGAAGACGAGCGGGAGGGCTTTACGCAGTATTTT; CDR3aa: CACSPEDEREGFTQYF
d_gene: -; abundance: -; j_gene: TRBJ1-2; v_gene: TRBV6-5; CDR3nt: TGTGCCAGCAGTTCGGGGGGGAAGAGGGTTGGCTACACCTTC; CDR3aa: CASSSGGKRVGYTF
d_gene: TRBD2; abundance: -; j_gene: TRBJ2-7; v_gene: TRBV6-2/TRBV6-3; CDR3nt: TGTGCCAGCAGCCGACTAGCGGTCTCCTACGAGCAGTACTTC; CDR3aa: CASSRLAVSYEQYF
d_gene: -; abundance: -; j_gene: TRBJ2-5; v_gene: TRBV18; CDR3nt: TGTGCCAGCTCACCGACTGCCGGGGCCAAAGAGACCCAGTACTTC; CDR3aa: CASSPTAGAKETQYF
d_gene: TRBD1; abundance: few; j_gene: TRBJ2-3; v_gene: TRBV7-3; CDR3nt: TGTGCCAGCAGCTTAGGAGGGACAGGGGTAGCAGATACGCAGTATTTT; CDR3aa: CASSLGGTGVADTQYF
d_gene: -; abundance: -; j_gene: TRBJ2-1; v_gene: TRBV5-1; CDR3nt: TGCGCCAGCAGCTTTGGGACTTTGTACAATGAGCAGTTCTTC; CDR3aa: CASSFGTLYNEQFF
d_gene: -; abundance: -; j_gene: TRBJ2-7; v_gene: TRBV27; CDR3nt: TGTGCCAGCACCCCCTCGTATGGGGAAGGGTTCTACGAGCAGTACTTC; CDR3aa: CASTPSYGEGFYEQYF
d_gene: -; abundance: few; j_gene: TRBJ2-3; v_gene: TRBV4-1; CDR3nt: TGCGCCAGCAGCCAAGGAGGGTTTCAGACTTGGGGAAGCACAGATACGCAGTATTTT; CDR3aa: CASSQGGFQTWGSTDTQYF
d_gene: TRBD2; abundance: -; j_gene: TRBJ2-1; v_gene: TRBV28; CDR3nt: TGTGCCAGCAGTTTAGGGTTAGCTAGCGGGGGCTACAATGAGCAGTTCTTC; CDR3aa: CASSLGLASGGYNEQFF
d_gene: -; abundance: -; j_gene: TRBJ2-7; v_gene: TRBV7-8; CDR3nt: TGTGCCAGCAGCTTAGTTGGGCAGAGCAGCTCCTACGAGCAGTACTTC; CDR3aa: CASSLVGQSSSYEQYF
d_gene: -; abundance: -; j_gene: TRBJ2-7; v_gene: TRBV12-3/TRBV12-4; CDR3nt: TGTGCCAGCAGTTTAACGGGACTCGGTCTCTACGAGCAGTACTTC; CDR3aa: CASSLTGLGLYEQYF
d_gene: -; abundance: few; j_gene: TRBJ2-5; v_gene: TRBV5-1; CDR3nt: TGCGCCAGCAGCTTGGCGGGCATCCGACGGTCTCAAGAGACCCAGTACTTC; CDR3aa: CASSLAGIRRSQETQYF
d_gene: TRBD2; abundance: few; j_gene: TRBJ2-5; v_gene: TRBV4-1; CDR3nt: TGCGCCAGCAAAGATACTAGCGGGAGAGAGACCCAGTACTTC; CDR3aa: CASKDTSGRETQYF
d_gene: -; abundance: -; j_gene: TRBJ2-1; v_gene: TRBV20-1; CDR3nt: TGCAGTGCTGAGGAGACTAGATACAATGAGCAGTTCTTC; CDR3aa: CSAEETRYNEQFF
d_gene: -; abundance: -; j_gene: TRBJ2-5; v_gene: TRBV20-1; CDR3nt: TGCAGTGCTAGAGTAGTCCCGCGCCACCTTCCAGAGACCCAGTACTTC; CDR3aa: CSARVVPRHLPETQYF
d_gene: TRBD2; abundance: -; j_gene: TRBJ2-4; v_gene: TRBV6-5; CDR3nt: TGTGCCAGCAGTTACAAGACTGTGGGAGGGTTAGCGGGAGGTGCCAAAAACATTCAGTACTTC; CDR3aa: CASSYKTVGGLAGGAKNIQYF
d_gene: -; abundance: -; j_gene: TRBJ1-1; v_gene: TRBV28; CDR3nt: TGTGCCAGCGGTTTATATCAGGGACCCTTGAACACTGAAGCTTTCTTT; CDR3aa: CASGLYQGPLNTEAFF
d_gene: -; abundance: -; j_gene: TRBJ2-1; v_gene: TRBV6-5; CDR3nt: TGTGCCAGCATTAAGATGGGGCAGTACAATGAGCAGTTCTTC; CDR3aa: CASIKMGQYNEQFF
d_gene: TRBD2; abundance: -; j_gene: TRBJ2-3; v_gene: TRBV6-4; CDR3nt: TGTGCCAGCAGTGACTCGGTGTCGGCAGGACTAGCCGCCCATACGCAGTATTTT; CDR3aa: CASSDSVSAGLAAHTQYF
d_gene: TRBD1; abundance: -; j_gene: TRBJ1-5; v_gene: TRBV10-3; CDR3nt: TGTGCCATCAGTGAATGGACAGGGCAGCCCCAGCATTTT; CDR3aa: CAISEWTGQPQHF
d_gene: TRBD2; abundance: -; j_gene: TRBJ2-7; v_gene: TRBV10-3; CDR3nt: TGTGCCATCAGTGGGGCCCCGGGACTAGCGGGAGGGCCCGAGCAGTACTTC; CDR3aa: CAISGAPGLAGGPEQYF
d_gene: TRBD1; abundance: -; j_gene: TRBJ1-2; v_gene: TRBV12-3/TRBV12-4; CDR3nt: TGTGCCAGCAGTTTACGCTCCGGGACAGGGAGGAGGAACTATGGCTACACCTTC; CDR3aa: CASSLRSGTGRRNYGYTF